A selection of T cell receptor beta chains follows, all from one sample in a study of blood T cell repertoires in COVID-19. Sequencing used immunoSEQ multiplex PCR; TCRdb keeps in-frame clones, though not all of them. This table holds tens of thousands of clones, around 78% found once. Material: peripheral blood. These TCRs come from a human donor in a cohort sampled during active COVID-19. Both conserved end residues are part of each CDR3. The D gene is left open where the match is weak. Clone size is stated in some rows and not others, as once, few, many or a class when expanded.

j_call: TRBJ2-7; v_call: TRBV6-5; d_call: TRBD1; clone_size: NA; cdr3_aa: CASSLTQGARSEQYF; cdr3_nt: TGTGCCAGCAGTCTTACGCAGGGGGCGCGTAGTGAGCAGTACTTC
j_call: TRBJ2-7; v_call: TRBV5-1; d_call: NA; clone_size: NA; cdr3_aa: CASSLVAGSYEQYF; cdr3_nt: TGCGCCAGCAGCTTGGTGGCAGGTTCCTACGAGCAGTACTTC
j_call: TRBJ2-7; v_call: TRBV11-3; d_call: NA; clone_size: NA; cdr3_aa: CASSARDGDEQYF; cdr3_nt: TGTGCCAGCAGCGCCAGGGATGGCGACGAGCAGTACTTC
j_call: TRBJ1-2; v_call: TRBV5-6; d_call: NA; clone_size: once; cdr3_aa: CASSLDSQAYGYTF; cdr3_nt: TGTGCCAGCAGCTTGGACTCCCAGGCCTATGGCTACACCTTC
j_call: TRBJ1-5; v_call: TRBV7-9; d_call: NA; clone_size: once; cdr3_aa: CASSLDTPNQPQHF; cdr3_nt: TGTGCCAGCAGCTTAGACACACCAAATCAGCCCCAGCATTTT
j_call: TRBJ1-2; v_call: TRBV4-3; d_call: NA; clone_size: NA; cdr3_aa: CASSQVEGVAYGYTF; cdr3_nt: TGCGCCAGCAGCCAAGTCGAAGGGGTGGCCTATGGCTACACCTTC
j_call: TRBJ1-1; v_call: TRBV19; d_call: TRBD1; clone_size: NA; cdr3_aa: CASSIGAGQGITEAFF; cdr3_nt: TGTGCCAGTAGTATAGGGGCTGGACAGGGTATCACTGAAGCTTTCTTT
j_call: TRBJ1-2; v_call: TRBV5-1; d_call: NA; clone_size: few; cdr3_aa: CASSLESTASGYTF; cdr3_nt: TGCGCCAGCAGCTTGGAGAGCACAGCTAGCGGCTACACCTTC
j_call: TRBJ2-7; v_call: TRBV13; d_call: NA; clone_size: NA; cdr3_aa: CASSSSSNDREQYF; cdr3_nt: TGTGCCAGCAGCTCCTCTAGCAACGATAGGGAGCAGTACTTC
j_call: TRBJ1-5; v_call: TRBV30; d_call: NA; clone_size: NA; cdr3_aa: CAYPGLRIQPQHF; cdr3_nt: TGTGCCTACCCGGGACTTAGGATTCAGCCCCAGCATTTT
j_call: TRBJ1-6; v_call: TRBV21-1; d_call: NA; clone_size: NA; cdr3_aa: CASSKGAHLDRALNSPLHF; cdr3_nt: TGTGCCAGCAGCAAAGGGGCCCACTTGGACAGAGCCTTGAATTCACCCCTCCACTTT
j_call: TRBJ1-1; v_call: TRBV2; d_call: NA; clone_size: NA; cdr3_aa: CASSQGRMNTEAFF; cdr3_nt: TGTGCCAGCAGCCAGGGCAGAATGAACACTGAAGCTTTCTTT
j_call: TRBJ1-3; v_call: TRBV5-6; d_call: NA; clone_size: NA; cdr3_aa: CASSWGPSAGNTIYF; cdr3_nt: TGTGCCAGCAGCTGGGGCCCTAGCGCGGGAAACACCATATATTTT
j_call: TRBJ1-3; v_call: TRBV11-2; d_call: TRBD1; clone_size: NA; cdr3_aa: CASSTRTGGIGNTIYF; cdr3_nt: TGTGCCAGCAGCACGAGGACAGGGGGCATTGGAAACACCATATATTTT
j_call: TRBJ1-2; v_call: TRBV18; d_call: NA; clone_size: few; cdr3_aa: CASSPDPGESGYTF; cdr3_nt: TGTGCCAGCTCACCAGATCCGGGGGAGAGTGGCTACACCTTC
j_call: TRBJ2-7; v_call: TRBV2; d_call: NA; clone_size: NA; cdr3_aa: CASSDNRVYEQYF; cdr3_nt: TGTGCCAGCAGTGATAACAGGGTATACGAGCAGTACTTC